This T cell receptor (beta chain) emerged from a study of human T cells and chemical hapten exposure. At the level of the study: Yields of TCR per sample differed, chiefly owing to small differences in pooled library volume.

Germline CDR1 is SGHRS and CDR2 is YFSETQ. Trimming took 4 bases from V and 5 from J; bases not matched to a gene: 11. The length of the CDR3 is 18 residues. TCRdb independently ran MiXCR on the RACE reads; one entry per CDR3 protein. The sample gives 50,000 to 65,000 distinct CDR3 sequences, about 7% of which show up once; about 1.5% is in the top ten. The sample's time point: pre-sensitization, week 0. Indicated treatment: therapeutic diphenylcyclopropenone sensitization with weekly scalp DPC. Findings of the study overall: Those TCRs sitting above 1 in 1000 frequency stayed the same with DPC sensitization. Relative to control repertoires, expanded TCRs gave rise to significantly more large CDR3 similarity clusters.

This clonotype was observed a handful of times. What it binds is not known. The V call is TRBV5-1, the J call TRBJ2-5; 16 bases are a match to TRBD2. The specimen was whole blood, collected in connection with sensitization to the hapten diphenylcyclopropenone (DPC). The receptor comes from a woman younger than 45 with alopecia areata. Some clones in this sample may be carry-over from other donors' samples. The CDR3 spells CASSKGLAGGPGGETQYF. The CDR3 region has the DNA TGCGCCAGCAGCAAGGGACTAGCGGGGGGGCCAGGCGGTGAGACCCAGTACTTC.